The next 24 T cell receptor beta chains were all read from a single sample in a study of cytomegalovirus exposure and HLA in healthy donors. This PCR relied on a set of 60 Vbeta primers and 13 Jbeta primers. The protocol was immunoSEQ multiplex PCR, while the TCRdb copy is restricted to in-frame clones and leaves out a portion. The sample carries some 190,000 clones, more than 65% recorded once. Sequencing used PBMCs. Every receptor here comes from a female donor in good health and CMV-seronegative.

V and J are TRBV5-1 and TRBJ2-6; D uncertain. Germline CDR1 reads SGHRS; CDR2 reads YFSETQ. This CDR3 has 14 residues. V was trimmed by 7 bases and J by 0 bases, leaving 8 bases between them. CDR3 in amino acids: CASGSISGANVLTF. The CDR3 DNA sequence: TGCGCCAGCGGCTCCATCTCTGGGGCCAACGTCCTGACTTTC.

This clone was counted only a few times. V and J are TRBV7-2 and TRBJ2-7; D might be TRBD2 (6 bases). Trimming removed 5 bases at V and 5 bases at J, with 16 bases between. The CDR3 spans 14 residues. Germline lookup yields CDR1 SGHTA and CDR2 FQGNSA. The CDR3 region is CASSPLGGINEQYF. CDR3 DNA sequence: TGTGCCAGCAGCCCCCTGGGCGGGATCAACGAGCAGTACTTC.

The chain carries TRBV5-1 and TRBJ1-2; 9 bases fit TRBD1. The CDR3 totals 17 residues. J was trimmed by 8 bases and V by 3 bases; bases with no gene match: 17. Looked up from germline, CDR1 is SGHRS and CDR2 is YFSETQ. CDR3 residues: CASSSGDRVYSGSGYTF. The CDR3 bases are TGCGCCAGCAGCTCCGGGGACAGGGTTTACAGTGGGTCGGGCTACACCTTC.

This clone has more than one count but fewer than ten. CDR3 nucleotide sequence: TGTGCCAGCAGTTTAGGGGGGGGGACAGGGCGTTCCGGGGAGCTGTTTTTT. This translates into CASSLGGGTGRSGELFF. The rearrangement joins TRBV28 to TRBJ2-2; 9 nucleotides agree with TRBD1. CDR3 size: 17 residues. The V segment lost 2 bases and the J segment 6 bases; nucleotides outside the gene matches: 10. Germline CDR1 reads MDHEN; CDR2 reads SYDVKM.

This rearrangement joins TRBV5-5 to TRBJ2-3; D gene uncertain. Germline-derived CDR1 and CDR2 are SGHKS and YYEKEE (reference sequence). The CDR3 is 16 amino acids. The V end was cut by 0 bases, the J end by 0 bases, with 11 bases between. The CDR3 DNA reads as TGTGCCAGCAGCTTGGCCGAGACAACTAGCACAGATACGCAGTATTTT. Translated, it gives CASSLAETTSTDTQYF.

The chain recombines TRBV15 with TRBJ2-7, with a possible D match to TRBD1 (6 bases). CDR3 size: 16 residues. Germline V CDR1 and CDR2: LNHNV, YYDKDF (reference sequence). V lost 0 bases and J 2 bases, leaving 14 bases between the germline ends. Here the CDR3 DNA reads TGTGCCACCAGCAGAGATCCGTTCCAGGGGACCTACGAGCAGTACTTC. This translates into CATSRDPFQGTYEQYF.

The CDR3 sequence is CASRSSGSRYEQYF. CDR3 DNA: TGCGCCAGCAGGTCTAGCGGGAGTAGGTACGAGCAGTACTTC. This chain links TRBV5-1 with TRBJ2-7, with 10 positions matching TRBD2. After removal of 5 bases from V and 4 bases from J, the junction contained 6 bases not matched to a gene. Germline V gene sequence: CDR1 SGHRS, CDR2 YFSETQ. The CDR3 has 14 amino acids.

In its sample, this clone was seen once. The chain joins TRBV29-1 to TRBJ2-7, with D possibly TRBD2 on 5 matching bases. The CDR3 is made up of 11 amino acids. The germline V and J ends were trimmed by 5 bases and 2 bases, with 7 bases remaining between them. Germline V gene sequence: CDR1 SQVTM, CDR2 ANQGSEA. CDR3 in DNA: TGCAGCGTTTTGAGGGCCTACGAGCAGTACTTC. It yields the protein CSVLRAYEQYF.

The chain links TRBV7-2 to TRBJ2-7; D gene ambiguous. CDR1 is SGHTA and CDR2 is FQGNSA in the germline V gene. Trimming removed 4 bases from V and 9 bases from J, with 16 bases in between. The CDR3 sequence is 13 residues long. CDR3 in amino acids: CASSSYVVRVQYF. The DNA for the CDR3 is TGTGCCAGCAGCTCCTACGTTGTCCGCGTGCAGTACTTC.

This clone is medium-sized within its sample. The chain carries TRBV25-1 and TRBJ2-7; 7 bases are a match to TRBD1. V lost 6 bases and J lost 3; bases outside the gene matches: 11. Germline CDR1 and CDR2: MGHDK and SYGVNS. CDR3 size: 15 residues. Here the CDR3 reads CASSSDRERFYEQYF. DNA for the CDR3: TGTGCCAGCAGCTCAGACAGGGAGCGATTCTACGAGCAGTACTTC.

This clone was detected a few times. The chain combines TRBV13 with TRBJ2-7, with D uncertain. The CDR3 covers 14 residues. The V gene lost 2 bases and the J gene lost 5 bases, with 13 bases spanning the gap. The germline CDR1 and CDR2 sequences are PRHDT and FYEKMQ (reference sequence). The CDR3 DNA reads TGTGCCAGCAGCTTAAGCCGCGTCTCTGACGAGCAGTACTTC. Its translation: CASSLSRVSDEQYF.

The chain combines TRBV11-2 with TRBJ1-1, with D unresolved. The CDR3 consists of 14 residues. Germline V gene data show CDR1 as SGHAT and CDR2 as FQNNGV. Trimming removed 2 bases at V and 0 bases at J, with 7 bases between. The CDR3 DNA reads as TGTGCCAGCAGCTTAATGGCGGTGAACACTGAAGCTTTCTTT. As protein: CASSLMAVNTEAFF.

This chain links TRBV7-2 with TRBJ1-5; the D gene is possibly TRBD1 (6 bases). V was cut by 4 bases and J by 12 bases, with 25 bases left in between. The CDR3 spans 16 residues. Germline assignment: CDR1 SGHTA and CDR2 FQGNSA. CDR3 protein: CASSSTTGPRGQLQHF. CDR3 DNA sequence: TGTGCCAGCAGCTCTACCACAGGGCCCCGAGGACAACTCCAGCATTTT.

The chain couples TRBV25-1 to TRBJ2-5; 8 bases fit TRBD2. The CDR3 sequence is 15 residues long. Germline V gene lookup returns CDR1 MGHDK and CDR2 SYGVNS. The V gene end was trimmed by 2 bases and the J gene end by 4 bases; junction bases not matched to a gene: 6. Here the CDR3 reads CASSETGGGLETQYF. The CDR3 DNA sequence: TGTGCCAGCAGTGAAACCGGCGGGGGGCTAGAGACCCAGTACTTC.

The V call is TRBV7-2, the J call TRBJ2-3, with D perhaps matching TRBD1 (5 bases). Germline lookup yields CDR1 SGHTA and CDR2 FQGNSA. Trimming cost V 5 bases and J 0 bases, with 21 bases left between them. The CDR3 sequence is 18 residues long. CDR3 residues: CASSPGALAVTSTDTQYF. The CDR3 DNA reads TGTGCCAGCAGCCCTGGGGCCTTGGCGGTTACTAGCACAGATACGCAGTATTTT.

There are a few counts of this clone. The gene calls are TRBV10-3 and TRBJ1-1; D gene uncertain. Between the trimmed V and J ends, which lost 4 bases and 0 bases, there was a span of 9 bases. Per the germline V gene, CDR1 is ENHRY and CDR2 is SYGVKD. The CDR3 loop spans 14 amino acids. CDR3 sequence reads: CAISAGWVNTEAFF. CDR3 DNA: TGTGCCATCAGTGCCGGGTGGGTGAACACTGAAGCTTTCTTT.

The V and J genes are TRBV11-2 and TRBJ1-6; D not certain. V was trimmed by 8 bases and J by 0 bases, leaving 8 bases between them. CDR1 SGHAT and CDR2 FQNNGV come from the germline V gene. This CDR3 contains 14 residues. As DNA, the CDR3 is TGTGCCAGCGTCGTTAGCTCCTATAATTCACCCCTCCACTTT. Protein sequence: CASVVSSYNSPLHF.

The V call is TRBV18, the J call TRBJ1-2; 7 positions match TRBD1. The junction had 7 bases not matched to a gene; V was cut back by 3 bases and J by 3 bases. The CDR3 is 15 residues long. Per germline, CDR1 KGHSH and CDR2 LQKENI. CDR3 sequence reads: CASSPVGTADYGYTF. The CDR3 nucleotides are TGTGCCAGCTCACCGGTTGGGACAGCCGACTATGGCTACACCTTC.

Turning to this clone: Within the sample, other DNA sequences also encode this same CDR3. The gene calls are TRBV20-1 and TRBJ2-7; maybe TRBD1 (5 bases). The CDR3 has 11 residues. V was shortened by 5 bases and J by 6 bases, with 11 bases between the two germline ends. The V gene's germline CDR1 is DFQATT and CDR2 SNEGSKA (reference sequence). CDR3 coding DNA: TGCAGTGCTCTTGACAGATTCGAGCAGTACTTC. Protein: CSALDRFEQYF.

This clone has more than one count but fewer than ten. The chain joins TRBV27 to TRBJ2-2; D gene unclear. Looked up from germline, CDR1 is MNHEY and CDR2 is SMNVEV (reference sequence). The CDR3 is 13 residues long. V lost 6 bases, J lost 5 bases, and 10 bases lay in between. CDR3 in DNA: TGTGCCAGCAGCCACTCGAGGACCGGGGAGCTGTTTTTT. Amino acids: CASSHSRTGELFF.

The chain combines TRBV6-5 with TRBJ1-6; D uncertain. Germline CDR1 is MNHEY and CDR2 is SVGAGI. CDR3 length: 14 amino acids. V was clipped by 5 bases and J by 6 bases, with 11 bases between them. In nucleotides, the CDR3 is TGTGCCAGCAGTCCCCAGAGCGTTAATTCACCCCTCCACTTT. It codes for CASSPQSVNSPLHF.

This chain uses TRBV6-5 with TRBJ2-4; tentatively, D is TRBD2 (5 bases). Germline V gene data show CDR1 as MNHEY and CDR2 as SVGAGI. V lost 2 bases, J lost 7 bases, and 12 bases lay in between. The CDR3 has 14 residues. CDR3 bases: TGTGCCAGCAGTTACGGAGGTGCCGGGAACATTCAGTACTTC. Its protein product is CASSYGGAGNIQYF.

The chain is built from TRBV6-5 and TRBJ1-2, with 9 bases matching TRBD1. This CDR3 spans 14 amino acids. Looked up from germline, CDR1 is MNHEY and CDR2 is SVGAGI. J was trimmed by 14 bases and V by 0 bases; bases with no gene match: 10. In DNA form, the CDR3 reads TGTGCCAGCAGTTACTCAACAGGGGGCGCGGGGGAGACCTTC. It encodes CASSYSTGGAGETF.

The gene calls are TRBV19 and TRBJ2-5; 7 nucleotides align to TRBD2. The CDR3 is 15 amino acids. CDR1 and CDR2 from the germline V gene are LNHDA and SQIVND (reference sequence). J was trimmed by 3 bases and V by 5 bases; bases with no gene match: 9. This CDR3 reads CASSPGGLSKETQYF. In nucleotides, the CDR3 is TGTGCCAGTAGTCCGGGGGGTTTAAGTAAAGAGACCCAGTACTTC.